A single TCR beta chain is shown here with its context. Its target is unknown. The data were obtained in a study of T cells in lung cancer brain metastases. Guided by marked H&E slides, tumor areas were macrodissected from 4 to 6 unstained, deparaffinized about 9.1 um sections. Using immunoSEQ multiplex PCR, the repertoire was profiled, and TCRdb retains in-frame clones only, with some absent. This sample has roughly 5,000 clones, with roughly nine tenths found just once. Findings and caveats of the study: The analysis could not control for preoperative corticosteroids affecting T cell infiltration in brain metastases. Most clones were lesion-specific, with limited overlap between paired lesions (Morisita approximately 0.24).

CDR1 is SGHNT and CDR2 is YENEEA in the germline V gene. With V trimmed by 5 bases and J by 1 base, 3 bases remained unmatched. The CDR3 runs 16 residues. This sequence joins TRBV11-3 and TRBJ2-5; 14 positions agree with TRBD2. This TCR was recovered from a man aged 65 to 85 with non-small cell lung cancer. The sequencing sample was made of tumor tissue from the primary lung tumor. The CDR3 nucleotides are TGTGCCAGCAGCCACGGACTAGCGGGAGGCCAAGAGACCCAGTACTTC. It encodes CASSHGLAGGQETQYF.